The 13 T cell receptor beta chains below all came from one sample that was sequenced in a study of cytomegalovirus exposure and HLA in healthy donors. The PCR made use of 60 Vbeta and 13 Jbeta primers. Clones were read by immunoSEQ multiplex PCR, and TCRdb kept only the in-frame ones, dropping some. The sample holds about 120,000 clones; over 65% are singletons and the top ten take roughly a tenth. Sequenced: PBMCs. Source of these receptors: a man younger than 40 in good health and CMV-seropositive.

The gene calls are TRBV4-1 and TRBJ1-4, with D maybe TRBD1 (5 bases). Trimming took off 2 bases at V and 10 bases at J, with 17 bases between the two ends. Germline-derived CDR1 and CDR2 are MGHRA and YSYEKL. The CDR3 extends over 15 amino acids. CDR3 residues: CASSQPLSGPGKLFF. In DNA, the CDR3 is TGCGCCAGCAGCCAACCGCTGTCAGGGCCCGGAAAACTGTTTTTT.

The gene calls are TRBV23-1 and TRBJ2-7; D gene uncertain. TRBV23-1 is classed as an ORF, of uncertain function. This CDR3 comprises 14 residues. V was trimmed by 2 bases and J by 4 bases, leaving 12 bases between them. The CDR3 here is CASSQPYPIYEQYF. CDR3 nucleotides: TGCGCCAGCAGTCAACCCTATCCCATTTACGAGCAGTACTTC.

This chain joins TRBV27 and TRBJ2-7; the D is unclear. V gave up 0 bases and J gave up 4 bases, with 16 bases separating them. The germline V gene has CDR1 MNHEY and CDR2 SMNVEV (reference sequence). This CDR3 spans 16 amino acids. Here the CDR3 reads CASSLSIGEVGYEQYF. The CDR3, as DNA: TGTGCCAGCAGTTTATCAATAGGCGAGGTCGGGTACGAGCAGTACTTC.

The V call is TRBV19, the J call TRBJ2-1, with TRBD2 identical over 7 bases. The CDR3 consists of 14 residues. V was clipped by 5 bases and J by 7 bases; unmatched bases: 8. CDR1 is LNHDA and CDR2 is SQIVND in the germline V gene (reference sequence). CDR3: CASSGRVVPNEQFF. In DNA, the CDR3 is TGTGCCAGTAGTGGGAGGGTAGTGCCGAATGAGCAGTTCTTC. The full variable domain, its missing parts supplied by reference TRBV19 and TRBJ2-1, is DGGITQSPKYLFRKEGQNVTLSCEQNLNHDAMYWYRQDPGQGLRLIYYSQIVNDFQKGDIAEGYSVSREKKESFPLTVTSAQKNPTAFYLCASSGRVVPNEQFFGPGTRLTVL.

The chain links TRBV13 to TRBJ1-1; 7 bases match TRBD1. Trimming removed 2 bases from V and 9 bases from J; junction bases left unmatched: 9. Germline V gene data show CDR1 as PRHDT and CDR2 as FYEKMQ (reference sequence). The CDR3 is 14 residues long. This chain's CDR3 is CASSLRAGGRKAFF. The CDR3, as DNA: TGTGCCAGCAGCTTACGCGCAGGGGGGCGGAAAGCTTTCTTT.

V and J are TRBV19 and TRBJ2-7; D might be TRBD2 (6 bases). Germline V gene lookup returns CDR1 LNHDA and CDR2 SQIVND (reference sequence). Deletions cut 4 bases from V and 3 bases from J, with 16 bases between. The CDR3 is made up of 15 amino acids. The CDR3: CASSKAGLGYYEQYF. The CDR3 DNA follows: TGTGCCAGTAGTAAGGCGGGGCTGGGCTACTACGAGCAGTACTTC.

The V call is TRBV14, the J call TRBJ1-2; 7 bases map to TRBD1. Unmatched junction bases numbered 11, after V lost 3 bases and J lost 4 bases. Germline lookup yields CDR1 SGHDN and CDR2 FVKESK. The CDR3 is made up of 16 amino acids. CDR3 nucleotides: TGTGCCAGCAGCCAGTCGGGACAGATTGCTGTCTATGGCTACACCTTC. Encoded protein: CASSQSGQIAVYGYTF.

V usage is TRBV6-4 and J usage is TRBJ1-5; TRBD1 agrees at 7 bases. From germline, CDR1 is MRHNA and CDR2 SNTAGT. The CDR3 runs to 16 residues. Trimming removed 8 bases from V and 5 bases from J; junction bases left unmatched: 15. The CDR3 region is CASGSRRQGEDQPQHF. The CDR3 DNA reads TGTGCCAGCGGAAGTCGGAGACAGGGTGAGGATCAGCCCCAGCATTTT.

DNA for the CDR3: TGTGCCAGCAGCCAACCCAAGACAGGGGGCGCCGAGCAGTACTTC. This codes for CASSQPKTGGAEQYF. This chain links TRBV7-8 with TRBJ2-7; 10 bases align to TRBD1. The CDR3 contains 15 residues. Germline V gives CDR1 SGHVS, CDR2 FQNEAQ. With V trimmed by 5 bases and J by 6 bases, 10 bases remained unmatched.

The chain is built from TRBV20-1 and TRBJ1-2, with D tentatively TRBD1 (5 bases). The CDR3 loop spans 10 amino acids. CDR1 DFQATT and CDR2 SNEGSKA come from the germline V gene (reference sequence). The V end lost 6 bases, the J end lost 7 bases, and 9 bases lay between the germline ends. CDR3 residues: CSAKGFGYTF. CDR3 in DNA: TGCAGTGCCAAGGGGTTTGGCTACACCTTC.

V is TRBV5-4 and J is TRBJ2-1; 7 bases align to TRBD2. The J segment lost 9 bases and the V segment lost 0 bases, leaving 6 bases of the junction unmatched. Germline assignment: CDR1 SGHNT and CDR2 YYREEE (reference sequence). CDR3 length: 14 residues. Written as DNA, the CDR3 is TGTGCCAGCAGCTTGGCGGCGGGAGTGGGTGAGCAGTTCTTC. Translated: CASSLAAGVGEQFF.

This sequence joins TRBV28 and TRBJ2-7; 9 nucleotides match TRBD2. This CDR3 region has 17 residues. J lost 4 bases, V lost 5 bases, and 15 bases had no gene match. Germline-derived CDR1 and CDR2 are MDHEN and SYDVKM. DNA of the CDR3: TGTGCCAGCAGTACCATCTTGCGAACGACTAGCGGATACGAGCAGTACTTC. It translates to CASSTILRTTSGYEQYF.

This clone was detected a few times. The chain joins TRBV7-2 to TRBJ2-1, with D perhaps TRBD2 (6 bases). From germline, CDR1 is SGHTA and CDR2 FQGNSA. This CDR3 is 14 amino acids long. V lost 4 bases and J lost 4, with 11 bases in between. This chain's CDR3 is CASSSGTLYNEQFF. As DNA, the CDR3 is TGTGCCAGCAGCTCCGGGACTTTATACAATGAGCAGTTCTTC.